The following is a T cell receptor (beta chain) sequence with its context. The antigen remains undetermined. The PCR contained 60 Vbeta and 13 Jbeta primers. Method: immunoSEQ multiplex PCR; TCRdb's copy keeps in-frame clones and lacks some. The sample includes approximately 110,000 clones. This record comes from a study of cytomegalovirus exposure and HLA in healthy donors. General study findings and limits: Per a prior analysis, the majority of TCR beta V segments were productive roughly 90% or roughly 30% of the time. Common viral pathogens seemed, in a later analysis, to connect with several of the most significant clusters. Later work showed greater clonal expansion in HLA-associated TCR beta chains than in equally common others.

CDR3 size: 11 residues. CDR1 is MNHEY and CDR2 is SMNVEV in the germline V gene (reference sequence). V was trimmed by 8 bases and J by 5 bases, leaving 10 bases between them. What was sequenced was PBMCs. The V and J genes are TRBV27 and TRBJ2-7, with D possibly TRBD2 on 6 matching bases. The receptor was isolated from a man aged 45-65 years in good health and CMV-seronegative. The CDR3 loop is CASGRGNEQYF. The CDR3 DNA reads TGTGCCAGCGGACGGGGGAACGAGCAGTACTTC.